A single sample is the source of the 2 T cell receptor beta chains below, sequenced in a study of CD8 T cell repertoires and HIV-1 epitope variants. Clones were read by immunoSEQ multiplex PCR, and TCRdb kept only the in-frame ones, dropping some. The table records under 100,000 clones, 70% to 75% of them present only once. Sequenced input: uncultured baseline CD8+ T cells from peripheral blood mononuclear cells (PBMCs). The receptors originated from a male donor with HIV.

The rearrangement links TRBV7-9 to TRBJ1-2; D remains ambiguous. In germline, CDR1 is SEHNR, CDR2 FQNEAQ (reference sequence). The CDR3 sequence is 14 residues long. The V end lost 5 bases, the J end lost 2 bases, and 12 bases lay between the germline ends. CDR3 in amino acids: CASSPEGQNYGYTF. Here the CDR3 DNA reads TGTGCCAGCAGCCCTGAAGGGCAGAACTATGGCTACACCTTC.

The rearrangement links TRBV4-1 to TRBJ2-7, with D tentatively TRBD1 (5 bases). The V gene's germline CDR1 is MGHRA and CDR2 YSYEKL. V lost 2 bases and J 0 bases, leaving 14 bases between the germline ends. This CDR3 region has 16 residues. In nucleotides, the CDR3 is TGCGCCAGCAGCCAAAGTCCAGACAGTAGCTCCTACGAGCAGTACTTC. It yields the protein CASSQSPDSSSYEQYF.